This TCR beta chain was profiled in a study of CD8+ T cells in alopecia areata. Treatment defined: oral pan-JAK inhibitor, 5-10 mg twice daily. Following extraction, RNA underwent reverse transcription to cDNA, which served as the sequencing template. Produced via immunoSEQ multiplex PCR; TCRdb's table is partial and in-frame only. Found here are 150,000 to 200,000 clones, less than 70% of them singletons; the top ten hold approximately 1.3%. The CDR3 covers 12 residues. Germline V gene lookup returns CDR1 SQVTM and CDR2 ANQGSEA. Trimming took off 5 bases at V and 9 bases at J, with 14 bases between the two ends.

The source material was CD4+ T cells sorted from blood, sampled at approximately week 49, from a patient treated with tofacitinib. This chain connects TRBV29-1 to TRBJ2-4, with D tentatively TRBD1 or TRBD2 (6 bases each). This sequence originates from a human donor with alopecia areata. DNA of the CDR3: TGCAGCGTTATACAGGGAGGCGCCATTCAGTACTTC. It codes for CSVIQGGAIQYF.